Following are 6 T cell receptor beta chains from one sample sequenced in a study of cytomegalovirus exposure and HLA in healthy donors. The study ran its PCR with 60 Vbeta and 13 Jbeta primers. The data were produced by immunoSEQ multiplex PCR, yet TCRdb's version contains in-frame clones alone and is incomplete. The sample shows approximately 220,000 clones, around 80% of them seen only once. Sequenced material: PBMCs. The receptors originated from a man in his forties in good health and CMV-seropositive.

On this clone: The germline gene is not matched at one end of the junction; a read error may be the cause. The J gene is TRBJ2-5, the V gene TRBV7-9; D is perhaps TRBD1 (6 bases). The V gene's germline CDR1 is SEHNR and CDR2 FQNEAQ (reference sequence). This CDR3 region has 16 residues. Here the CDR3 reads CSSSLPQGGVGETQYF. The CDR3 DNA sequence: TGTTCCAGCAGCCTTCCCCAAGGGGGAGTAGGGGAGACCCAGTACTTC.

The chain links TRBV21-1 to TRBJ2-2; the table assigns TRBD1, which was not confirmed against the DNA. TRBV21-1 is a known pseudogene. The CDR3 extends over 16 amino acids. CDR3 nucleotides: TGTGCCAGCAGCGGCGGGACAGGGGGCGGCACCGGGGAGCTGTTTTTT. Its translation is CASSGGTGGGTGELFF.

The V gene is TRBV9, the J gene TRBJ2-2; TRBD2 matches 10 bases. This CDR3 contains 16 residues. Germline V gives CDR1 SGDLS, CDR2 YYNGEE. V was clipped by 0 bases and J by 4 bases; unmatched bases: 3. The chain's CDR3 is CASSVVPSGSTGELFF. The CDR3 DNA reads as TGTGCCAGCAGCGTAGTGCCTAGCGGGAGCACCGGGGAGCTGTTTTTT.

The CDR3 loop reads CATTSPVLSEQFF. For the CDR3, the DNA is TGTGCCACCACCTCCCCTGTACTAAGTGAGCAGTTCTTC. This chain uses TRBV15 with TRBJ2-1, with D uncertain. The CDR3 covers 13 residues. Trimming took 7 bases from V and 9 from J, leaving 16 bases between them. The germline CDR1 and CDR2 sequences are LNHNV and YYDKDF (reference sequence).

This clone was detected once. This chain uses TRBV10-2 with TRBJ1-4; D gene unclear. This CDR3 region has 16 residues. From germline, CDR1 is WSHSY and CDR2 SAAADI. V lost 6 bases and J 5 bases, leaving 19 bases between the germline ends. The CDR3 DNA reads as TGCGCCAGCAGGCCGGGCGGACTGGGTATAAATGAAAAACTGTTTTTT. It encodes CASRPGGLGINEKLFF.

The chain combines TRBV5-1 with TRBJ2-5; the match to TRBD2 covers 10 bases. The germline CDR1 and CDR2 sequences are SGHRS and YFSETQ. V shed 5 bases and J 2 bases; nucleotides not matched to a gene: 0. This CDR3 has 13 amino acids. CDR3 DNA sequence: TGCGCCAGCAGACTAGCGGGACAAGAGACCCAGTACTTC. It codes for CASRLAGQETQYF.